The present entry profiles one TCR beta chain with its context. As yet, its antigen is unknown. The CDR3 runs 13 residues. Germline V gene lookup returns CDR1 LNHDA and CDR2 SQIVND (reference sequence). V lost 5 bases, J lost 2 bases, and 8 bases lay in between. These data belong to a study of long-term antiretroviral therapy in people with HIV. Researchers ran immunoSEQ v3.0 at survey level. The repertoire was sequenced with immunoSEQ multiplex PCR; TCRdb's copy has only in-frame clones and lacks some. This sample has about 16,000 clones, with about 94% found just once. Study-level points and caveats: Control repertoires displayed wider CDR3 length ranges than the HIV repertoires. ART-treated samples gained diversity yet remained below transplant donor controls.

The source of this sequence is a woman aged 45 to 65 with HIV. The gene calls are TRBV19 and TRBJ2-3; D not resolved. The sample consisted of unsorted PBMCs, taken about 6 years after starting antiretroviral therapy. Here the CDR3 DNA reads TGTGCCAGTAGTGAGAGGATCACAGATACGCAGTATTTT. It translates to CASSERITDTQYF.